The next 29 T cell receptor beta chains were all read from a single sample in a study of cytomegalovirus exposure and HLA in healthy donors. Only in-frame clones appear in the TCRdb table, and some are missing; sequencing was by immunoSEQ multiplex PCR. The sample has over 150,000 clones; about 85% are singletons. The sequenced sample consisted of PBMCs. Receptors originate from a man in his late teens or twenties in good health and CMV-seropositive.

The rearrangement joins TRBV6-5 to TRBJ2-7, with 7 nucleotides matching TRBD1. Germline CDR1 MNHEY, CDR2 SVGAGI. J was trimmed by 7 bases and V by 6 bases; bases with no gene match: 15. The CDR3 sequence is 15 residues long. This CDR3 is CASSKKTGSSGEQYF. The CDR3 region has the DNA TGTGCCAGCAGCAAAAAGACAGGGTCCTCGGGGGAGCAGTACTTC.

Remarks on this clone: Other DNA sequences of this sample code for an identical CDR3. The V gene is TRBV28, the J gene TRBJ1-2; the D gene is possibly TRBD1 (6 bases). Trimming removed 4 bases from V and 4 bases from J, with 10 bases in between. CDR1 MDHEN and CDR2 SYDVKM come from the germline V gene. The CDR3 is 13 residues long. The CDR3 here is CASSSGQTYGYTF. The CDR3, as DNA: TGTGCCAGCAGTTCAGGACAGACCTATGGCTACACCTTC.

DNA of the CDR3: TGCGCCAGCAGCCTTGGGACGGGGGATGTTGATGAGCAGTTCTTC. It specifies CASSLGTGDVDEQFF. The rearrangement joins TRBV4-1 to TRBJ2-1; TRBD2 might be the D (6 bases). V gave up 4 bases and J gave up 8 bases, with 18 bases separating them. The CDR3 is 15 residues long. Germline CDR1 and CDR2: MGHRA and YSYEKL.

The chain links TRBV28 to TRBJ2-3; D is unresolved. With 3 bases removed from V and 0 bases from J, the gap between germline ends came to 7 bases. Germline V gives CDR1 MDHEN, CDR2 SYDVKM. CDR3 length: 14 amino acids. The CDR3 sequence is CASSLSSSTDTQYF. The CDR3 DNA reads as TGTGCCAGCAGTTTGAGTTCGAGCACAGATACGCAGTATTTT.

V gene TRBV19 combines with J gene TRBJ1-1; D ambiguous. Deletions cut 7 bases from V and 6 bases from J, with 21 bases between. Looked up from germline, CDR1 is LNHDA and CDR2 is SQIVND (reference sequence). The CDR3 has 15 residues. CDR3 nucleotide sequence: TGTGCCAGTACCTCTCCGGGTGCCAGCGTTTCTGAAGCTTTCTTT. Protein sequence: CASTSPGASVSEAFF.

The chain joins TRBV7-9 to TRBJ2-5; 7 positions agree with TRBD2. The CDR3 has 14 residues. V lost 5 bases, J lost 4 bases, and 7 bases stayed unmatched. Germline V lookup: CDR1 SEHNR, CDR2 FQNEAQ (reference sequence). The CDR3 is CASSGGGEGETQYF. CDR3 DNA: TGTGCCAGCAGCGGCGGTGGGGAGGGAGAGACCCAGTACTTC.

The gene calls are TRBV30 and TRBJ2-1; D is perhaps TRBD2 (5 bases). The germline CDR1 and CDR2 sequences are GTSNPN and SVGIG (reference sequence). CDR3 length equals 12 residues. Trimming took 6 bases from V and 4 from J, leaving 10 bases between them. This CDR3 is CACPTGYNEQFF. The CDR3 DNA sequence: TGTGCCTGCCCGACGGGGTACAATGAGCAGTTCTTC.

This chain connects TRBV6-6 to TRBJ2-5; D is possibly TRBD1 (6 bases). CDR3 size: 12 residues. Germline V lookup: CDR1 MNHNY, CDR2 SVGAGI (reference sequence). V was trimmed by 4 bases and J by 7 bases, leaving 10 bases between them. The CDR3 DNA follows: TGTGCCAGCAGTTCAGGGGTGGGGACCCAGTACTTC. Its protein product is CASSSGVGTQYF.

The chain is built from TRBV6-5 and TRBJ2-3; 9 positions agree with TRBD1. The CDR3 runs 15 residues. In germline, CDR1 is MNHEY, CDR2 SVGAGI. The J segment lost 6 bases and the V segment lost 2 bases, leaving 6 bases of the junction unmatched. The CDR3 DNA follows: TGTGCCAGCAGTTACGCCGGGACAGGGAGGGATACGCAGTATTTT. It codes for CASSYAGTGRDTQYF.

The rearrangement joins TRBV19 to TRBJ2-7, with D possibly TRBD2 on 5 matching bases. The CDR3 spans 13 residues. V dropped 5 bases and J dropped 5 bases, with 13 bases sitting between them. CDR1 LNHDA and CDR2 SQIVND come from the germline V gene (reference sequence). CDR3 sequence reads: CASSLGLMDEQYF. The CDR3 region has the DNA TGTGCCAGTAGTCTAGGACTGATGGACGAGCAGTACTTC. The whole variable domain, filled in from reference TRBV19 and TRBJ2-7, reads DGGITQSPKYLFRKEGQNVTLSCEQNLNHDAMYWYRQDPGQGLRLIYYSQIVNDFQKGDIAEGYSVSREKKESFPLTVTSAQKNPTAFYLCASSLGLMDEQYFGPGTRLTVT.

The gene calls are TRBV29-1 and TRBJ1-1, with 10 positions matching TRBD1. Germline assignment: CDR1 SQVTM and CDR2 ANQGSEA. The CDR3 totals 13 residues. After removal of 7 bases from V and 2 bases from J, the junction contained 4 bases not matched to a gene. The CDR3 coding sequence is TGCAGCGGGGAGACAGGGGGCAACACTGAAGCTTTCTTT. Translated: CSGETGGNTEAFF.

This chain uses TRBV5-4 with TRBJ1-1; D unclear. Germline V gives CDR1 SGHNT, CDR2 YYREEE (reference sequence). This CDR3 is 11 amino acids long. V was cut by 2 bases and J by 4 bases, with 3 bases left in between. CDR3 bases: TGTGCCAGCAGCTTCGGCACTGAAGCTTTCTTT. This translates into CASSFGTEAFF.

This chain uses TRBV18 with TRBJ2-1, with TRBD2 matching 7 bases. Per germline, CDR1 KGHSH and CDR2 LQKENI. V dropped 3 bases and J dropped 5; count of bases not matched to a gene: 1. The CDR3 length is 13 residues. The CDR3 nucleotides are TGTGCCAGCTCACCGGGGAGGGACAATGAGCAGTTCTTC. As protein: CASSPGRDNEQFF.

This clone was seen only a few times. The rearrangement uses TRBV30 and TRBJ1-2; D remains ambiguous. CDR3 length equals 12 residues. Trimming pared 4 bases from V and 2 bases from J, leaving 8 bases between. Looked up from germline, CDR1 is GTSNPN and CDR2 is SVGIG (reference sequence). In nucleotides, the CDR3 is TGTGCCTGGAAGTACAGCAACTATGGCTACACCTTC. This sequence encodes CAWKYSNYGYTF.

This clone was counted only a few times. This chain joins TRBV16 and TRBJ1-5, with 7 bases lining up with TRBD1. CDR3 length: 14 amino acids. Losses at the gene ends were 6 bases for V and 7 bases for J; bases not matched to a gene: 9. Germline loops: CDR1 KGHSY, CDR2 FQNENV. CDR3 residues: CASRTGDPLQPQHF. The CDR3 DNA reads as TGTGCCAGCAGAACAGGGGATCCCCTCCAGCCCCAGCATTTT. The full variable domain, in which reference TRBV16 and TRBJ1-5 provide the parts outside the CDR3, is GEEVAQTPKHLVRGEGQKAKLYCAPIKGHSYVFWYQQVLKNEFKFLISFQNENVFDETGMPKERFSAKCLPNSPCSLEIQATKLEDSAVYFCASRTGDPLQPQHFGDGTRLSIL.

This chain uses TRBV5-4 with TRBJ2-5; 7 positions agree with TRBD1. There are 17 residues in the CDR3. Germline trimming cut 0 bases from V and 1 base from J; bases unmatched to any gene: 9. CDR1 SGHNT and CDR2 YYREEE come from the germline V gene (reference sequence). CDR3 nucleotide sequence: TGTGCCAGCAGCTTGGGGGGACAGAGCCTCCCCCAAGAGACCCAGTACTTC. Translation: CASSLGGQSLPQETQYF.

The chain joins TRBV7-2 to TRBJ1-4, with D maybe TRBD1 (5 bases). The CDR3 loop spans 18 amino acids. V was shortened by 0 bases and J by 0 bases, with 14 bases between the two germline ends. CDR1 is SGHTA, CDR2 FQGNSA, per germline. In DNA, the CDR3 is TGTGCCAGCAGCTTAGCTACCGGTGGGGCCTCAACTAATGAAAAACTGTTTTTT. Translating it yields CASSLATGGASTNEKLFF.

The chain recombines TRBV6-1 with TRBJ2-1; 9 bases fit TRBD2. The germline CDR1 and CDR2 sequences are MNHNS and SASEGT. The V and J ends lost 5 bases and 5 bases, in that order; junction bases with no gene match: 7. This CDR3 contains 15 residues. DNA for the CDR3: TGTGCCAGCAGTCCAAGCGGGGGGTCGCACAATGAGCAGTTCTTC. Translating it yields CASSPSGGSHNEQFF.

V is TRBV25-1 and J is TRBJ1-4, with 9 bases that match TRBD1. Trimming at V came to 3 bases and at J to 8 bases, leaving 4 bases not matched to a gene. This CDR3 contains 14 residues. From germline, CDR1 is MGHDK and CDR2 SYGVNS. CDR3 bases: TGTGCCAGCAGTGATTCCGGGACAGGGGAAAAACTGTTTTTT. Translated, it gives CASSDSGTGEKLFF.

This clone was recorded only once. The chain couples TRBV4-1 to TRBJ1-5; 7 nucleotides align to TRBD1. Trimming removed 3 bases from V and 5 bases from J; junction bases left unmatched: 10. Germline V gene data show CDR1 as MGHRA and CDR2 as YSYEKL. The CDR3 is 16 amino acids. This chain's CDR3 is CASSQAVGTAYQPQHF. The CDR3 region has the DNA TGCGCCAGCAGCCAGGCCGTCGGGACAGCCTATCAGCCCCAGCATTTT.

The chain carries TRBV2 and TRBJ2-3, with D hard to call. This CDR3 comprises 12 residues. V shed 6 bases and J shed 0 bases, with 4 bases lying between them. CDR1 SNHLY and CDR2 FYNNEI come from the germline V gene. The CDR3 bases are TGTGCCAGCAGCCTGAGCACAGATACGCAGTATTTT. This gives the protein CASSLSTDTQYF. The whole variable domain, remainder taken from reference TRBV2 and TRBJ2-3, is EPEVTQTPSHQVTQMGQEVILRCVPISNHLYFYWYRQILGQKVEFLVSFYNNEISEKSEIFDDQFSVERPDGSNFTLKIRSTKLEDSAMYFCASSLSTDTQYFGPGTRLTVL.

This chain connects TRBV5-1 to TRBJ2-5; 10 nucleotides agree with TRBD2. The CDR3 is 16 amino acids. The V gene end was trimmed by 1 base and the J gene end by 3 bases; junction bases not matched to a gene: 6. Germline V gives CDR1 SGHRS, CDR2 YFSETQ. This chain's CDR3 is CASSLLLAGGEETQYF. CDR3 DNA sequence: TGCGCCAGCAGCTTGTTGTTAGCGGGGGGCGAAGAGACCCAGTACTTC.

This chain connects TRBV29-1 to TRBJ1-3; weak D call: TRBD1 (5 bases). CDR3 length equals 15 residues. Germline V gives CDR1 SQVTM, CDR2 ANQGSEA. Deletions cut 6 bases from V and 0 bases from J, with 15 bases between. The CDR3 protein is CSVERDSNSGNTIYF. CDR3 in DNA: TGCAGCGTCGAACGGGACTCCAACTCTGGAAACACCATATATTTT.

The chain has TRBV5-6 and TRBJ2-7; tentatively, D is TRBD1 (6 bases). The CDR3 consists of 12 residues. Trimming removed 0 bases from V and 6 bases from J, with 7 bases in between. Germline V gene lookup returns CDR1 SGHDT and CDR2 YYEEEE. The CDR3 DNA is TGTGCCAGCAGCTTGGGGGGGCGCGAGCAGTACTTC. Translation: CASSLGGREQYF.

J is TRBJ2-3 and V is TRBV7-2; D ambiguous. The V gene's germline CDR1 is SGHTA and CDR2 FQGNSA. Trimming removed 5 bases from V and 14 bases from J, with 17 bases in between. The CDR3 is 12 amino acids. The CDR3 region has the DNA TGTGCCAGCAGCAATGGCTTCTCCCTTCGGTATTTT. Its translation is CASSNGFSLRYF.

The V call is TRBV6-1, the J call TRBJ1-2; the D gene is possibly TRBD1 (6 bases). Germline V gives CDR1 MNHNS, CDR2 SASEGT. V lost 6 bases to trimming and J lost 5 bases, with 10 bases between them. The CDR3 is 12 residues long. CDR3 loop: CASRHRAYGYTF. CDR3 in DNA: TGTGCCAGCAGGCACAGGGCTTATGGCTACACCTTC.

This chain connects TRBV6-5 to TRBJ1-1; D call uncertain. V was pared by 2 bases and J by 6 bases, with 10 bases between. This CDR3 is built from 13 residues. From germline, CDR1 is MNHEY and CDR2 SVGAGI. CDR3 bases: TGTGCCAGCAGTTACACAGTGTCTTCTGAAGCTTTCTTT. Translated, it gives CASSYTVSSEAFF.

The chain has TRBV7-8 and TRBJ2-3; TRBD2 matches at 8 bases. The CDR3 extends over 18 amino acids. Looked up from germline, CDR1 is SGHVS and CDR2 is FQNEAQ. V shed 0 bases and J 2 bases; nucleotides not matched to a gene: 10. CDR3 region: CASSLAVPRGGSTDTQYF. For the CDR3, the DNA is TGTGCCAGCAGCTTAGCGGTCCCACGGGGGGGCTCCACAGATACGCAGTATTTT.

The chain combines TRBV5-5 with TRBJ1-2; 9 bases agree with TRBD1. Germline V gene lookup returns CDR1 SGHKS and CDR2 YYEKEE (reference sequence). V lost 4 bases and J lost 1; bases outside the gene matches: 5. This CDR3 region has 15 residues. The CDR3 DNA follows: TGTGCCAGCAGCGGGACAGGGCGAGGTAACTATGGCTACACCTTC. Its translation: CASSGTGRGNYGYTF.